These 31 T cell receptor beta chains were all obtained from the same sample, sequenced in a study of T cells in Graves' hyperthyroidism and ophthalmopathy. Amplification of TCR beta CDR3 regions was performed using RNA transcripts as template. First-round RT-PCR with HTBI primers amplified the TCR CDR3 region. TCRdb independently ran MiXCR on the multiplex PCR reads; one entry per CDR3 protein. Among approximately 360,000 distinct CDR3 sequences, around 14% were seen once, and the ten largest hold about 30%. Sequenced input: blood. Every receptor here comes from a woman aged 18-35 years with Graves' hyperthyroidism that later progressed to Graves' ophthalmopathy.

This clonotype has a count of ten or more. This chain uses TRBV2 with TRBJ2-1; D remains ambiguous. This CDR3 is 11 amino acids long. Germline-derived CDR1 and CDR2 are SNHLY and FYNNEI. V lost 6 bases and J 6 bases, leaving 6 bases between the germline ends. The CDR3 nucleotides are TGTGCCAGCAGAGTCGGCAATGAGCAGTTCTTC. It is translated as CASRVGNEQFF.

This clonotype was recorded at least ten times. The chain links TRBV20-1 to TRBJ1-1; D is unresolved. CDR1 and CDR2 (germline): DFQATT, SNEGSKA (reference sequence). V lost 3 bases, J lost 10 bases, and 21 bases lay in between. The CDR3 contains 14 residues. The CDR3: CSASEPGRTTAAFF. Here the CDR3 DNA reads TGCAGTGCTAGCGAACCCGGACGGACTACGGCAGCTTTCTTT.

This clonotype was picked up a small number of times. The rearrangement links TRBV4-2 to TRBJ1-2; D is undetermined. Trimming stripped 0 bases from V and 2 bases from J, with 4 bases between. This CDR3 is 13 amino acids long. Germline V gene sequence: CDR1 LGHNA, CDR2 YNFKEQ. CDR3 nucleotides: TGTGCCAGCAGCCAAGAGGTCAACTATGGCTACACCTTC. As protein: CASSQEVNYGYTF.

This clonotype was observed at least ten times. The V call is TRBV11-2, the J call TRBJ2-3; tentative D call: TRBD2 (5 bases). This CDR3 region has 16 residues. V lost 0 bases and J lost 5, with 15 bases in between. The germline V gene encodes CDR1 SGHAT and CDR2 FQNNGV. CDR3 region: CASSLDVVGVRDTQYF. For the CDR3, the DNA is TGTGCCAGCAGCTTAGATGTCGTGGGAGTGAGAGATACGCAGTATTTT.

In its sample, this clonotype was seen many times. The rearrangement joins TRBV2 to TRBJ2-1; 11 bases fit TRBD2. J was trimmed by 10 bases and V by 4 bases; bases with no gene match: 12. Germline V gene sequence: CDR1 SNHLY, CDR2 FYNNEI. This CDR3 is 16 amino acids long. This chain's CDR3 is CASSVGGLAASNEQFF. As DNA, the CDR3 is TGTGCCAGCAGTGTGGGGGGACTAGCGGCGTCCAACGAGCAGTTCTTC.

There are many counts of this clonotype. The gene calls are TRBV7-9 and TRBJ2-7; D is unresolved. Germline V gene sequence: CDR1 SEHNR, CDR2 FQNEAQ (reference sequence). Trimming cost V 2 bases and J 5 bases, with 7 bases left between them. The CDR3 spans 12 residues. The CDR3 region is CASSLFGDEQYF. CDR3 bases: TGTGCCAGCAGCTTATTCGGCGACGAGCAGTACTTC. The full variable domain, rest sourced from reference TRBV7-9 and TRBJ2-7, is DTGVSQNPRHKITKRGQNVTFRCDPISEHNRLYWYRQTLGQGPEFLTYFQNEAQLEKSRLLSDRFSAERPKGSFSTLEIQRTEQGDSAMYLCASSLFGDEQYFGPGTRLTVT.

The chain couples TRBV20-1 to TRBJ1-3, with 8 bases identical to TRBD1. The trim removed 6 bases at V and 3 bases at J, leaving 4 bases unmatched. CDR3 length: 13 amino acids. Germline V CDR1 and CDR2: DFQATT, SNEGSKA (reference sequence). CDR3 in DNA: TGCAGTGCCAAGACAGGGGTTGGAAACACCATATATTTT. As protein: CSAKTGVGNTIYF.

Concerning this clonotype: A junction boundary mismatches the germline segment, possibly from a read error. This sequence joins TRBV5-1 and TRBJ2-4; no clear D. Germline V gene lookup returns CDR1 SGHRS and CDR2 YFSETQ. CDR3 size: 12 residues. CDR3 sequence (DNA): TGCGCCAGCAGCTTGGTGGGCGGATTTCACTACTTC. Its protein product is CASSLVGGFHYF. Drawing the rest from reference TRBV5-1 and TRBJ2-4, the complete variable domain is KAGVTQTPRYLIKTRGQQVTLSCSPISGHRSVSWYQQTPGQGLQFLFEYFSETQRNKGNFPGRFSGRQFSNSRSEMNVSTLELGDSALYLCASSLVGGFHYFGAGTRLSVL.

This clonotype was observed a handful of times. The CDR3 loop is CASSQETGTRQFF. In DNA form, the CDR3 reads TGTGCCAGCAGCCAAGAAACTGGGACTAGACAGTTCTTC. This chain links TRBV3-1 with TRBJ2-1; 8 bases are shared with TRBD2. Germline CDR1 and CDR2: LGHDT and YNNKEL (reference sequence). The CDR3 length is 13 residues. V was pared by 0 bases and J by 13 bases, with 5 bases of the junction left unmatched.

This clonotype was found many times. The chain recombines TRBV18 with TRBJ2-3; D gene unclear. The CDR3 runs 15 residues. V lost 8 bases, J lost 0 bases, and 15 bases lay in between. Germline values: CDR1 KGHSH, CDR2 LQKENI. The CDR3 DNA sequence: TGTGCCAGCCGTCCCCTACTACCTAGCACAGATACGCAGTATTTT. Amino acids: CASRPLLPSTDTQYF.

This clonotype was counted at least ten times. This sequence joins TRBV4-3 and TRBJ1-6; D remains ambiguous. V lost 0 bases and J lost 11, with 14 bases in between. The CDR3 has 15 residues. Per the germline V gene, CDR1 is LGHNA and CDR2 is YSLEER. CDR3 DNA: TGCGCCAGCAGCCAAGATGTCGGTCGCTTGGCACCCCTCCACTTT. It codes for CASSQDVGRLAPLHF.

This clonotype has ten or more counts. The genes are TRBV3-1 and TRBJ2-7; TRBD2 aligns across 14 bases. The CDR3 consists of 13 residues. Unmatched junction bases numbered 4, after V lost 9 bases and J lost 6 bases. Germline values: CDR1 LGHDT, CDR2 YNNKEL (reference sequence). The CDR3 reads CASQGLAGAEQYF. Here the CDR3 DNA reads TGTGCCAGTCAGGGACTAGCGGGAGCCGAGCAGTACTTC.

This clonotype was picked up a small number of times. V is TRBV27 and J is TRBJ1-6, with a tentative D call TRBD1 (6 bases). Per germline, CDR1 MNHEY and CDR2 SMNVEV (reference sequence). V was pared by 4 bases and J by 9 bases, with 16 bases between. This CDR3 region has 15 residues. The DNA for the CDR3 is TGTGCCAGCAGTTCGGGATTCGGGGGCGGTTCACCCCTCCACTTT. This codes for CASSSGFGGGSPLHF.

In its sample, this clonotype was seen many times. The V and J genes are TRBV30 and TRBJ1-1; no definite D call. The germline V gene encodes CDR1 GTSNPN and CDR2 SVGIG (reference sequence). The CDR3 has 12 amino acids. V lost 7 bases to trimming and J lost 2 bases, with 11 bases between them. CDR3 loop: CALRRENTEAFF. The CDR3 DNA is TGTGCCTTGCGACGGGAAAACACTGAAGCTTTCTTT.

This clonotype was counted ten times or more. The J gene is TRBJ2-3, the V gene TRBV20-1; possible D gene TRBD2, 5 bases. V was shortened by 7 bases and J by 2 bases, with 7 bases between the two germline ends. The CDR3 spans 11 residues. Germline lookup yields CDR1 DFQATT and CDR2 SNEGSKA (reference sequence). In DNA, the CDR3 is TGCAGTGGGAGGTACACAGATACGCAGTATTTT. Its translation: CSGRYTDTQYF.

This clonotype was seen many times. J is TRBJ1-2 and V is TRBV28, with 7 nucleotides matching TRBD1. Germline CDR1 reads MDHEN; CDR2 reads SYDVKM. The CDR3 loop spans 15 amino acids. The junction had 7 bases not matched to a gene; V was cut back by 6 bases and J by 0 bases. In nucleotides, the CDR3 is TGTGCCAGCAGCCTCCGGGACAGTCCTAACTATGGCTACACCTTC. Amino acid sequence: CASSLRDSPNYGYTF.

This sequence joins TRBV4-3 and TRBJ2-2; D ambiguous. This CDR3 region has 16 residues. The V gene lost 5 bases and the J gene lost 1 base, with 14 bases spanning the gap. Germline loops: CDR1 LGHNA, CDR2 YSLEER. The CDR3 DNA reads TGCGCCAGCAGCTTTACATTCCCCCTGAACACCGGGGAGCTGTTTTTT. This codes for CASSFTFPLNTGELFF.

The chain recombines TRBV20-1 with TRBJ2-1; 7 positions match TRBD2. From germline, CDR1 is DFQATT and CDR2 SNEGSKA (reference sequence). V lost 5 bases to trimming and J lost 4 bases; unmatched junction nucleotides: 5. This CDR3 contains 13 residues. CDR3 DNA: TGCAGTGCTTTGGGACTATTGTACAATGAGCAGTTCTTC. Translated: CSALGLLYNEQFF.

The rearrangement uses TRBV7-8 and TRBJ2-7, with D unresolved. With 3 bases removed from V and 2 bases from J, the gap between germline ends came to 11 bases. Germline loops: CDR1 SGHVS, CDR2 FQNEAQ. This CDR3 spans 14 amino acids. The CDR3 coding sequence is TGTGCCAGCAGCTTCCTGGCGTTTCCCTACGAGCAGTACTTC. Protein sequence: CASSFLAFPYEQYF.

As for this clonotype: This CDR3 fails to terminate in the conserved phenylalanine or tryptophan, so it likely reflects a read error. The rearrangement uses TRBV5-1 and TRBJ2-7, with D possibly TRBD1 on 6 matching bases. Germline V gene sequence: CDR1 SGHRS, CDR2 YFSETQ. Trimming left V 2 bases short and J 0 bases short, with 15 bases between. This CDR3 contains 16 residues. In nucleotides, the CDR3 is TGCGCCAGCAGCTTCTCGGCCGGGACATACTCCTACGAGCAGTACCTC. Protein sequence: CASSFSAGTYSYEQYL.

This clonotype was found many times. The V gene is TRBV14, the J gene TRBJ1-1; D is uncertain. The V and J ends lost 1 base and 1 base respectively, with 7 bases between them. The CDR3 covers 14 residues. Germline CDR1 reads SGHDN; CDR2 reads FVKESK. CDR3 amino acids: CASSQGIPNTEAFF. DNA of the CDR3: TGTGCCAGCAGCCAAGGCATACCGAACACTGAAGCTTTCTTT.

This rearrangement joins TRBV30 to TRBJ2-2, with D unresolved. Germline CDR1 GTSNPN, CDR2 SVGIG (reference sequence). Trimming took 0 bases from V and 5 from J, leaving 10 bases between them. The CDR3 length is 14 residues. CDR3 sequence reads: CAWSVSRRTGELFF. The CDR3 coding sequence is TGTGCCTGGAGTGTTAGCAGAAGGACCGGGGAGCTGTTTTTT.

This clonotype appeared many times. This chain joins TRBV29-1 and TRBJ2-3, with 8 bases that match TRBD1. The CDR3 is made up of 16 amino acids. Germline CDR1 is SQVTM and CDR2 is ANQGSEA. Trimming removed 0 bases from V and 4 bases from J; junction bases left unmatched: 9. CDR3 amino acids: CSVEDEAGGWADTQYF. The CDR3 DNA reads TGCAGCGTTGAAGATGAGGCAGGGGGCTGGGCAGATACGCAGTATTTT.

The CDR3 DNA is TGCGCCAGCAGCCACGGTGTGACGGCAGACAATCAGCCCCAGCATTTT. Amino acid sequence: CASSHGVTADNQPQHF. The chain joins TRBV4-1 to TRBJ1-5; D remains ambiguous. Trimming removed 3 bases at V and 3 bases at J, with 15 bases between. CDR1 MGHRA and CDR2 YSYEKL come from the germline V gene. The CDR3 is 16 amino acids.

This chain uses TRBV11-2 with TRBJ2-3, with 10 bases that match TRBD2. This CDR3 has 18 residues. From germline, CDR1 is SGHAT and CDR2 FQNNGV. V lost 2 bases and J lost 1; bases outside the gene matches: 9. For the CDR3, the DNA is TGTGCCAGCAGCTTAACGACTAGCGGGTCAAGGTGCACAGATACGCAGTATTTT. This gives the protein CASSLTTSGSRCTDTQYF.

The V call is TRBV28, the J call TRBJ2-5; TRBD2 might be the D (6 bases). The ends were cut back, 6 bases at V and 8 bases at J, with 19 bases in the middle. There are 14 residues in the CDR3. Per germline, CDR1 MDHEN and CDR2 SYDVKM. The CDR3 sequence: CASRTPGTGGTQYF. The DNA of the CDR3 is TGTGCCAGCAGAACCCCCGGGACTGGGGGTACCCAGTACTTC.

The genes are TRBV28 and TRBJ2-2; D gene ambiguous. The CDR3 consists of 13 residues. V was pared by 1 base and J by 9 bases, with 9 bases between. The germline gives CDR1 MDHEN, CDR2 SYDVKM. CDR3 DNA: TGTGCCAGCAGTTTATCCCCCGTAAGGGAGCTGTTTTTT. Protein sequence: CASSLSPVRELFF.

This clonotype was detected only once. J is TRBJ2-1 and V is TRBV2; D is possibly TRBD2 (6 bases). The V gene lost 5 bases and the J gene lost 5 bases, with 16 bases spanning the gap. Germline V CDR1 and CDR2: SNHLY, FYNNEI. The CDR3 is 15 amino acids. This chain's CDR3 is CASSFGASVNNEQFF. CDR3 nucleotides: TGTGCCAGCAGTTTTGGGGCTAGCGTTAACAATGAGCAGTTCTTC.

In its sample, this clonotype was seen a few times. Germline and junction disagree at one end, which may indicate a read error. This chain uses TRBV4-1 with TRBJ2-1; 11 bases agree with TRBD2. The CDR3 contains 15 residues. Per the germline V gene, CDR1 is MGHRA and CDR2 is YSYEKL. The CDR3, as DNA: TGCGCCAGCAGCTCCGGGACTAGCGGTAACAATGGGCAGTTCTTC. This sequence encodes CASSSGTSGNNGQFF.

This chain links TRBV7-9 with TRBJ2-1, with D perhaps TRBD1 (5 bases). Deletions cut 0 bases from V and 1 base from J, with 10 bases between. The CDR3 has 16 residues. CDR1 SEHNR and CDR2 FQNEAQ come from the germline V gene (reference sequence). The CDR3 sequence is CASSLAGRGSYNEQFF. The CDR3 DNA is TGTGCCAGCAGCTTAGCGGGAAGGGGATCCTACAATGAGCAGTTCTTC.

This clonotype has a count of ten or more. In DNA form, the CDR3 reads TGTGCCAGCAGCCATCCAGCGGGGACGGGATCCGGGGAGCTGTTTTTT. Residues: CASSHPAGTGSGELFF. This chain connects TRBV3-1 to TRBJ2-2; TRBD2 matches 7 bases. The germline V gene encodes CDR1 LGHDT and CDR2 YNNKEL (reference sequence). The CDR3 totals 16 residues. The V and J ends lost 3 bases and 6 bases, in that order; junction bases with no gene match: 10.